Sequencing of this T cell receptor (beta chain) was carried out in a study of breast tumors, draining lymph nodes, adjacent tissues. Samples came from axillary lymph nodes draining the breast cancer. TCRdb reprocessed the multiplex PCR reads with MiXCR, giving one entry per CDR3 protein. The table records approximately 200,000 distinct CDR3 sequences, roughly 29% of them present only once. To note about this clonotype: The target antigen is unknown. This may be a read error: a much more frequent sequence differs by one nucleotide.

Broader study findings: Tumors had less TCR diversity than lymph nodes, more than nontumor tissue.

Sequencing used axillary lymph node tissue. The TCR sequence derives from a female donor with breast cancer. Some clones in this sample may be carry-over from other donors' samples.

The CDR3 region is CSADRLGGGATQYF. The DNA of the CDR3 is TGCAGTGCCGACCGTTTGGGGGGAGGGGCGACCCAGTACTTC. This chain joins TRBV20-1 and TRBJ2-5; 7 bases fit TRBD2. Per germline, CDR1 DFQATT and CDR2 SNEGSKA (reference sequence). J lost 7 bases, V lost 6 bases, and 14 bases had no gene match. The CDR3 runs to 14 residues.